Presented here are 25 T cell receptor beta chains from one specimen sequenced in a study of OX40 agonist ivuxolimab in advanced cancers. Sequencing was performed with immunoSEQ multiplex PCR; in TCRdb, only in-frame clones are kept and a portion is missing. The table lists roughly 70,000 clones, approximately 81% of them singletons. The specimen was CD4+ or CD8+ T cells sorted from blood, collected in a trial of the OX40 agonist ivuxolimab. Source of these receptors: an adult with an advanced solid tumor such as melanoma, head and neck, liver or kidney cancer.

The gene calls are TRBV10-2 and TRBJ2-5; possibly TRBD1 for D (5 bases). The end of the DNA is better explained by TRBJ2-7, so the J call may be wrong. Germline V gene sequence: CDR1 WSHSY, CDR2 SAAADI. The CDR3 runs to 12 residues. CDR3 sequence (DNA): TGCGCCAGCAGCATGGACACCTACGAGCAGTACTTC. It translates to CASSMDTYEQYF.

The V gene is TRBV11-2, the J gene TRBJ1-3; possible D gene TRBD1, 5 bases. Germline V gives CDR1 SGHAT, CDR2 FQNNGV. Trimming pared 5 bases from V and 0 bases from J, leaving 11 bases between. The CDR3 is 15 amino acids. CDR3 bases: TGTGCCAGCAGCCCCCAGGGCAACTCTGGAAACACCATATATTTT. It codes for CASSPQGNSGNTIYF.

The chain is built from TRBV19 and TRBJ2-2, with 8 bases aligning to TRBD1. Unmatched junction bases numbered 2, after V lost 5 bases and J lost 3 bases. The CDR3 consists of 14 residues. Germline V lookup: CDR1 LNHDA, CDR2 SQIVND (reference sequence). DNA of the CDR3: TGTGCCAGTAGTTCACAGGGGGACACCGGGGAGCTGTTTTTT. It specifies CASSSQGDTGELFF.

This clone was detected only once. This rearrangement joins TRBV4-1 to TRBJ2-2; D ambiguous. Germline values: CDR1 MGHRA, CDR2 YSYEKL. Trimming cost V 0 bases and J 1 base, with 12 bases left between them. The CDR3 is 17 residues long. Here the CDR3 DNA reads TGCGCCAGCAGCCAAGAGGCGAAGGGCCTGAACACCGGGGAGCTGTTTTTT. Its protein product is CASSQEAKGLNTGELFF.

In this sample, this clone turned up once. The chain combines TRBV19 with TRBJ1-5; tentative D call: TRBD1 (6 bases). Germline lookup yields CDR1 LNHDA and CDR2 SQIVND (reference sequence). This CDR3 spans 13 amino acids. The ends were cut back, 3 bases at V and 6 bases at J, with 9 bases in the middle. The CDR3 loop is CASSIWGLQPQHF. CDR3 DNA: TGTGCCAGTAGTATTTGGGGGCTTCAGCCCCAGCATTTT.

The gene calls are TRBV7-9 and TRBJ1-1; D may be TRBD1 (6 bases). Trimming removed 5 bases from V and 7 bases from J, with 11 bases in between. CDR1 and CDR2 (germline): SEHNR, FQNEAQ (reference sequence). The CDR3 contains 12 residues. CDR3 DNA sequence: TGTGCCAGCAGCGTACAGGGACTTGAAGCTTTCTTT. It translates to CASSVQGLEAFF.

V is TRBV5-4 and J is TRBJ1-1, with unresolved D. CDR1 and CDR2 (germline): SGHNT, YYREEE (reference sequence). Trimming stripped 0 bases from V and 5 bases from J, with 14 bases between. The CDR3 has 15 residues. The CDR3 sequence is CASSLVRGVGTEAFF. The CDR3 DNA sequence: TGTGCCAGCAGCTTGGTGCGGGGTGTGGGTACTGAAGCTTTCTTT.

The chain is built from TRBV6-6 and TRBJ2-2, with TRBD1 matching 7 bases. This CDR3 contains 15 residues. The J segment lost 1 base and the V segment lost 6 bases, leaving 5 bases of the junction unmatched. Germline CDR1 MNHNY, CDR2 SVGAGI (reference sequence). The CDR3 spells CASSMGQLNTGELFF. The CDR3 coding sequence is TGTGCCAGCAGCATGGGACAGCTGAACACCGGGGAGCTGTTTTTT.

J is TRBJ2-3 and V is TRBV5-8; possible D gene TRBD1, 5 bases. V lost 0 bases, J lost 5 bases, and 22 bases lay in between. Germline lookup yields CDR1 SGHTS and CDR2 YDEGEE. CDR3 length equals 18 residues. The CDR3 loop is CASSLVVGVTPFGDTQYF. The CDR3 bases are TGTGCCAGCAGCTTGGTGGTAGGGGTCACCCCATTTGGAGATACGCAGTATTTT.

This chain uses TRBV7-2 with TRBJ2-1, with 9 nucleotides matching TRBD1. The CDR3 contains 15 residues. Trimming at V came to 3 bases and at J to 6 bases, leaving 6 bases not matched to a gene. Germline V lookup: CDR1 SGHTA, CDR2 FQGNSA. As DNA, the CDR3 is TGTGCCAGCAGCTTTTACCGGGACAGGGTCAATGAGCAGTTCTTC. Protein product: CASSFYRDRVNEQFF.

The CDR3 reads CASTGGASLSYNSPLHF. The CDR3 DNA follows: TGTGCCAGCACCGGGGGCGCAAGTTTGTCCTATAATTCACCCCTCCACTTT. The chain has TRBV28 and TRBJ1-6; D is possibly TRBD1 (6 bases). The CDR3 totals 17 residues. Germline lookup yields CDR1 MDHEN and CDR2 SYDVKM. Trimming shortened V by 7 bases and J by 1 base, and 17 bases separated the two germline ends.

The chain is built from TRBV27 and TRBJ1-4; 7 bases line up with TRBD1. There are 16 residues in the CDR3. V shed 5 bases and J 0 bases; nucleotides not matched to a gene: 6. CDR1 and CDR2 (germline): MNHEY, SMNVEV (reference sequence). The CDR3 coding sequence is TGTGCCAGCAGTCCGACAGGGTTTTCAACTAATGAAAAACTGTTTTTT. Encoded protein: CASSPTGFSTNEKLFF.

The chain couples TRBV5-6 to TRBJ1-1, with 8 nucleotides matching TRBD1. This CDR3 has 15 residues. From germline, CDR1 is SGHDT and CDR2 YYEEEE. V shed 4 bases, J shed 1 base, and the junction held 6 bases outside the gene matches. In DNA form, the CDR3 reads TGTGCCAGCAGCCCGGACAGGGCTGGGAACACTGAAGCTTTCTTT. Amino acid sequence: CASSPDRAGNTEAFF.

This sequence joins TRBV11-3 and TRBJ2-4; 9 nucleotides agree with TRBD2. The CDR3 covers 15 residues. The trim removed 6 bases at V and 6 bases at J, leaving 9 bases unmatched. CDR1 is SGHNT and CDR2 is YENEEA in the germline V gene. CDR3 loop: CASSKNSGSSNIQYF. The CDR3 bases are TGTGCCAGCAGTAAAAATAGCGGGAGCTCAAACATTCAGTACTTC.

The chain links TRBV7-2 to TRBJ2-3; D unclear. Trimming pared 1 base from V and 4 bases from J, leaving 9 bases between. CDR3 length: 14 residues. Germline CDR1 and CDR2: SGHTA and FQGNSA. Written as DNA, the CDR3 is TGTGCCAGCAGCTTAGGTCTATCCCCAGATACGCAGTATTTT. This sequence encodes CASSLGLSPDTQYF.

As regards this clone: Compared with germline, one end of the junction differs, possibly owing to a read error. Here the CDR3 DNA reads TGTGTCATCAGCCGGACAGGGGCTAATTCACCCCTCCACTTT. Residues: CVISRTGANSPLHF. V is TRBV10-3 and J is TRBJ1-6, with 9 bases identical to TRBD1. Germline-derived CDR1 and CDR2 are ENHRY and SYGVKD. The length of the CDR3 is 14 residues.

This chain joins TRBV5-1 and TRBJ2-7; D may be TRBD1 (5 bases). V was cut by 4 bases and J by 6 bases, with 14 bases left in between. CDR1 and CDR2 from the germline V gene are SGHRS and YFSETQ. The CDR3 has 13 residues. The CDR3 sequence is CASSPSVGAEQYF. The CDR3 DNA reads TGCGCCAGCAGCCCGAGTGTAGGGGCCGAGCAGTACTTC.

CDR3 nucleotides: TGTGCCAGCAGCTTGAAAACAGGGATTCGCAATGAGCAGTTCTTC. Amino acids: CASSLKTGIRNEQFF. The V and J genes are TRBV5-4 and TRBJ2-1; tentatively, D is TRBD1 (6 bases). Trimming pared 1 base from V and 6 bases from J, leaving 14 bases between. Germline V gives CDR1 SGHNT, CDR2 YYREEE (reference sequence). The CDR3 runs 15 residues.

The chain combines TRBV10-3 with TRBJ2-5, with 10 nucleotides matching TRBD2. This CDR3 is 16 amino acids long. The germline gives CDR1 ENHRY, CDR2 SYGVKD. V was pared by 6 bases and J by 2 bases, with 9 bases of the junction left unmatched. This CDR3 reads CAIRGTGTSVQETQYF. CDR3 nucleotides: TGTGCCATCAGGGGAACCGGGACTAGCGTGCAAGAGACCCAGTACTTC.

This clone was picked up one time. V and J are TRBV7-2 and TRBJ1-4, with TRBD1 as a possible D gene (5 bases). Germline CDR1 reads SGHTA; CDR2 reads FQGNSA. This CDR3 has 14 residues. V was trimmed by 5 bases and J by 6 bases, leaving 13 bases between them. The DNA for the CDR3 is TGTGCCAGCAGCCGTACTGGGGGAGATGAAAAACTGTTTTTT. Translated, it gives CASSRTGGDEKLFF.

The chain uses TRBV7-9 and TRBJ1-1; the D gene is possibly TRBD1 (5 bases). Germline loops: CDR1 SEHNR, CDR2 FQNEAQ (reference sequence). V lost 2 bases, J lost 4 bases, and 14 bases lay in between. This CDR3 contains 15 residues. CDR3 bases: TGTGCCAGCAGCTTAAAAGGGAGAGGGGTCACTGAAGCTTTCTTT. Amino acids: CASSLKGRGVTEAFF.

The CDR3, as DNA: TGTGCCAGCAGATCCTTGGGGGGGAACACTGAAGCTTTCTTT. This sequence encodes CASRSLGGNTEAFF. The V gene is TRBV6-5, the J gene TRBJ1-1, with D possibly TRBD1 on 5 matching bases. V lost 6 bases and J 1 base, leaving 12 bases between the germline ends. This CDR3 comprises 14 residues. Germline V gives CDR1 MNHEY, CDR2 SVGAGI.

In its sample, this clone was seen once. CDR3: CASSRDLSSTDTQYF. CDR3 DNA sequence: TGTGCCAGCAGCCGGGACCTCTCGAGCACAGATACGCAGTATTTT. The chain combines TRBV7-3 with TRBJ2-3, with D perhaps TRBD1 or TRBD2 (5 bases each). This CDR3 region has 15 residues. The germline CDR1 and CDR2 sequences are SGHTA and FQGTGA. Trimming stripped 5 bases from V and 0 bases from J, with 12 bases between.

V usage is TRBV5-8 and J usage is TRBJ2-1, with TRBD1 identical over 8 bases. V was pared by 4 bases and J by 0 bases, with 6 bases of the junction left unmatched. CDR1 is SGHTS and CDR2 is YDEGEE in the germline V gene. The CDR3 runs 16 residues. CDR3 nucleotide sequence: TGTGCCAGCAGCCGCGACAGGGGATTCTCCTACAATGAGCAGTTCTTC. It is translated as CASSRDRGFSYNEQFF.

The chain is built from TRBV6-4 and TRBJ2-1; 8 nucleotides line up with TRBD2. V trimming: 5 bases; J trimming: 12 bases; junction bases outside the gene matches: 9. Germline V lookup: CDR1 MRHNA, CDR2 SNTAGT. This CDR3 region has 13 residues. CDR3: CASSYSGGGRQFF. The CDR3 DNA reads TGTGCCAGCAGTTATTCGGGAGGGGGTCGGCAGTTCTTC.